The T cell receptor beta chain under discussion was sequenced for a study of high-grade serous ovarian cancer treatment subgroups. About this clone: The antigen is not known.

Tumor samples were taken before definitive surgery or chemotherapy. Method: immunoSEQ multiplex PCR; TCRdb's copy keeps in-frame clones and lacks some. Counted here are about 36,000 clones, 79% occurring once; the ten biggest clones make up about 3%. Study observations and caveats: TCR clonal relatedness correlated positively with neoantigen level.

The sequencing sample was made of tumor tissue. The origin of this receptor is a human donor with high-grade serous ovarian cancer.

The CDR3 DNA reads TGTGCCAGCAGCCCTACGAGTTTCGGGGCCAAAAACATTCAGTACTTC. Encoded protein: CASSPTSFGAKNIQYF. The chain couples TRBV11-2 to TRBJ2-4; no definite D call. Trimming stripped 5 bases from V and 1 base from J, with 15 bases between. From germline, CDR1 is SGHAT and CDR2 FQNNGV. This CDR3 contains 16 residues.